These 24 T cell receptor beta chains originate from one sample sequenced in a study of regulatory T cells in long-lasting Graves disease. iRepertoire HTBI primers and Arm-PCR of CDR3 regions built TCR beta libraries. A single record per CDR3 protein comes from TCRdb applying MiXCR to the multiplex PCR reads. The sample lists around 450,000 distinct CDR3 sequences, under 25% occurring once. Time point described: persistent/refractory GD, antithyroid drugs over 5 years with positive TRAb. With RNA extracted from PBMCs as input, the TCR library was made. The source material was peripheral blood mononuclear cells (PBMCs), sampled when the disease was refractory, from a patient treated with antithyroid drugs. Receptors were obtained from a female donor with Graves disease.

The V call is TRBV7-9, the J call TRBJ2-5; 7 bases line up with TRBD1. With V trimmed by 2 bases and J by 2 bases, 5 bases remained unmatched. CDR1 is SEHNR and CDR2 is FQNEAQ in the germline V gene (reference sequence). The length of the CDR3 is 15 residues. The CDR3 loop is CASSLPRDSQETQYF. Written as DNA, the CDR3 is TGTGCCAGCAGCTTACCACGGGACAGTCAAGAGACCCAGTACTTC.

The rearrangement links TRBV4-1 to TRBJ2-7; possibly TRBD1 for D (5 bases). This CDR3 is built from 15 residues. Germline V gene data show CDR1 as MGHRA and CDR2 as YSYEKL. Deletions cut 3 bases from V and 3 bases from J, with 15 bases between. DNA for the CDR3: TGCGCCAGCAGCCAGGAACCTATGGGGCACTACGAGCAGTACTTC. The encoded protein is CASSQEPMGHYEQYF.

This clonotype was found a few times. The V call is TRBV29-1, the J call TRBJ1-4, with TRBD1 identical over 7 bases. This CDR3 is 13 amino acids long. Trimming cost V 4 bases and J 4 bases; bases outside gene matches: 3. Germline V gene sequence: CDR1 SQVTM, CDR2 ANQGSEA. As DNA, the CDR3 is TGCAGCGTTGCAACAGGGGTTAATGAAAAACTGTTTTTT. Translation: CSVATGVNEKLFF.

The chain links TRBV6-5 to TRBJ2-2; no clear D gene. V lost 2 bases to trimming and J lost 6 bases, with 10 bases between them. From germline, CDR1 is MNHEY and CDR2 SVGAGI. This CDR3 is 14 amino acids long. The CDR3 loop is CASSYGDGSGELFF. For the CDR3, the DNA is TGTGCCAGCAGTTACGGCGACGGTTCCGGGGAGCTGTTTTTT.

Ten or more counts support this clonotype. The chain uses TRBV20-1 and TRBJ2-7; no firm D call. V lost 3 bases and J 2 bases, leaving 11 bases between the germline ends. Germline lookup yields CDR1 DFQATT and CDR2 SNEGSKA (reference sequence). This CDR3 is 13 amino acids long. The CDR3 loop is CSARSLSTYEQYF. In DNA, the CDR3 is TGCAGTGCTAGGAGCCTATCTACCTACGAGCAGTACTTC.

The J gene is TRBJ2-6, the V gene TRBV19; D may be TRBD1 or TRBD2 (5 bases each). The V gene's germline CDR1 is LNHDA and CDR2 SQIVND (reference sequence). This CDR3 is 16 amino acids long. The V and J ends lost 7 bases and 2 bases respectively, with 15 bases between them. CDR3 sequence (DNA): TGTGCCAGTACCCCGGGACGATTCACTGGGGCCAACGTCCTGACTTTC. Its translation is CASTPGRFTGANVLTF.

A few counts support this clonotype. The rearrangement uses TRBV19 and TRBJ2-5; 8 bases are a match to TRBD1. V trimming: 6 bases; J trimming: 1 base; junction bases outside the gene matches: 4. Germline values: CDR1 LNHDA, CDR2 SQIVND (reference sequence). The CDR3 length is 14 residues. This CDR3 is CASRDRGFQETQYF. The CDR3 DNA reads as TGTGCCAGTAGAGACAGGGGTTTCCAAGAGACCCAGTACTTC. Variable domain in full (rest from reference TRBV19 and TRBJ2-5): DGGITQSPKYLFRKEGQNVTLSCEQNLNHDAMYWYRQDPGQGLRLIYYSQIVNDFQKGDIAEGYSVSREKKESFPLTVTSAQKNPTAFYLCASRDRGFQETQYFGPGTRLLVL.

This clonotype has at least ten counts. The chain recombines TRBV28 with TRBJ1-6; 11 bases match TRBD1. CDR3 length equals 16 residues. Germline assignment: CDR1 MDHEN and CDR2 SYDVKM. V lost 5 bases and J lost 7; bases outside the gene matches: 7. DNA for the CDR3: TGTGCCAGCAGTACCCGGACAGGGGGCGCGAATTCACCCCTCCACTTT. Its translation: CASSTRTGGANSPLHF.

The table lists this clonotype with a few counts. The V and J genes are TRBV28 and TRBJ2-7, with D perhaps matching TRBD2 (6 bases). With 10 bases removed from V and 2 bases from J, the gap between germline ends came to 12 bases. The V gene's germline CDR1 is MDHEN and CDR2 SYDVKM. CDR3 length: 12 residues. The CDR3 DNA reads TGTGCCACTGGGACTTCGACCTACGAGCAGTACTTC. Its translation is CATGTSTYEQYF.

This chain joins TRBV20-1 and TRBJ2-7; D ambiguous. CDR3 length: 12 amino acids. Germline CDR1 reads DFQATT; CDR2 reads SNEGSKA (reference sequence). The V end lost 3 bases, the J end lost 5 bases, and 11 bases lay between the germline ends. CDR3 region: CSARGYNNEQYF. The CDR3 nucleotides are TGCAGTGCTAGGGGGTACAACAACGAGCAGTACTTC.

This chain connects TRBV27 to TRBJ1-1, with 7 bases fitting TRBD1. CDR1 and CDR2 (germline): MNHEY, SMNVEV (reference sequence). The CDR3 is made up of 12 amino acids. With 8 bases clipped from V and 7 bases from J, the junction kept 7 bases outside the gene matches. The CDR3 spells CASQTGRNEAFF. CDR3 DNA sequence: TGTGCCAGCCAGACAGGGAGGAATGAAGCTTTCTTT.

This clonotype was counted a few times. The V gene is TRBV4-1, the J gene TRBJ2-7; D not certain. The CDR3 sequence is 14 residues long. V lost 1 base and J lost 2, with 9 bases in between. CDR1 is MGHRA and CDR2 is YSYEKL in the germline V gene. CDR3 sequence: CASSQGQVPYEQYF. The DNA for the CDR3 is TGCGCCAGCAGCCAAGGTCAGGTTCCCTACGAGCAGTACTTC.

The chain uses TRBV5-1 and TRBJ1-6; D gene uncertain. CDR1 is SGHRS and CDR2 is YFSETQ in the germline V gene. Deletions cut 4 bases from V and 8 bases from J, with 16 bases between. The length of the CDR3 is 15 residues. This chain's CDR3 is CASSLQAVADSPLHF. In DNA, the CDR3 is TGCGCCAGCAGCCTGCAGGCAGTCGCTGATTCACCCCTCCACTTT.

This clonotype was recorded at least ten times. The chain employs TRBV20-1 and TRBJ2-5, with 8 positions matching TRBD2. Per germline, CDR1 DFQATT and CDR2 SNEGSKA (reference sequence). This CDR3 is 15 amino acids long. Germline trimming cut 3 bases from V and 1 base from J; bases unmatched to any gene: 7. CDR3 protein: CSASVSGTSQETQYF. DNA of the CDR3: TGCAGTGCTAGTGTTTCCGGGACTAGCCAAGAGACCCAGTACTTC.

This clonotype was counted many times. This sequence joins TRBV12-3 or TRBV12-4 and TRBJ1-4; possible D gene TRBD1, 5 bases. The CDR3 totals 13 residues. V lost 4 bases, J lost 8 bases, and 11 bases lay in between. DNA for the CDR3: TGTGCCAGCAGTTATTGGGGGGAGGAAAAACTGTTTTTT. Translating gives CASSYWGEEKLFF.

The chain has TRBV4-3 and TRBJ1-2; D is ambiguous. This CDR3 has 16 residues. Trimming stripped 0 bases from V and 2 bases from J, with 13 bases between. Per germline, CDR1 LGHNA and CDR2 YSLEER. This chain's CDR3 is CASSQEVLEMNYGYTF. The CDR3 coding sequence is TGCGCCAGCAGCCAAGAGGTCCTGGAGATGAACTATGGCTACACCTTC.

This clonotype came up many times. This chain uses TRBV28 with TRBJ2-5; 8 bases are a match to TRBD2. In germline, CDR1 is MDHEN, CDR2 SYDVKM. CDR3 size: 14 residues. The trim removed 4 bases at V and 5 bases at J, leaving 6 bases unmatched. CDR3 DNA: TGTGCCAGCAGTTCTGCCGGCGGGGGGGAGACCCAGTACTTC. Protein sequence: CASSSAGGGETQYF.

The V gene is TRBV5-4, the J gene TRBJ2-5; 8 bases align to TRBD2. The germline CDR1 and CDR2 sequences are SGHNT and YYREEE (reference sequence). V dropped 2 bases and J dropped 5; count of bases not matched to a gene: 5. This CDR3 has 14 amino acids. The chain's CDR3 is CASSFGRAYETQYF. In DNA form, the CDR3 reads TGTGCCAGCAGCTTCGGGAGGGCCTACGAGACCCAGTACTTC.

This clonotype was observed a few times. The chain couples TRBV5-1 to TRBJ2-2; 7 positions agree with TRBD1. V trimming: 6 bases; J trimming: 1 base; junction bases outside the gene matches: 6. From germline, CDR1 is SGHRS and CDR2 YFSETQ. CDR3 length: 15 residues. CDR3 nucleotide sequence: TGCGCCAGCACCAACGGACAGGTGAACACCGGGGAGCTGTTTTTT. Protein sequence: CASTNGQVNTGELFF.

This chain uses TRBV28 with TRBJ2-3; no definite D call. CDR3 size: 15 residues. V was clipped by 5 bases and J by 0 bases, with 12 bases between them. Germline V gene lookup returns CDR1 MDHEN and CDR2 SYDVKM. The CDR3 spells CASSPPSTSTDTQYF. CDR3 sequence (DNA): TGTGCCAGCAGTCCCCCTAGTACTAGCACAGATACGCAGTATTTT.

At least ten counts were recorded for this clonotype. This sequence joins TRBV7-9 and TRBJ1-5; no definite D call. CDR3 length: 12 residues. CDR1 SEHNR and CDR2 FQNEAQ come from the germline V gene (reference sequence). V was shortened by 4 bases and J by 9 bases, with 10 bases between the two germline ends. CDR3 in amino acids: CASSSDAGPQHF. The CDR3 DNA is TGTGCCAGCAGCTCCGACGCTGGGCCCCAGCATTTT. Supplemented by reference TRBV7-9 and TRBJ1-5, the full variable domain reads DTGVSQNPRHKITKRGQNVTFRCDPISEHNRLYWYRQTLGQGPEFLTYFQNEAQLEKSRLLSDRFSAERPKGSFSTLEIQRTEQGDSAMYLCASSSDAGPQHFGDGTRLSIL.

The sample holds a few counts of this clonotype. The rearrangement uses TRBV10-3 and TRBJ2-7; D perhaps matches TRBD1 (6 bases). The ends were cut back, 1 base at V and 5 bases at J, with 15 bases in the middle. Germline V gene data show CDR1 as ENHRY and CDR2 as SYGVKD. CDR3 length: 15 amino acids. The CDR3 loop reads CAISEFARGDDEQYF. CDR3 sequence (DNA): TGTGCCATCAGTGAGTTTGCCAGGGGAGACGACGAGCAGTACTTC.

This clonotype has only one observation. The conserved phenylalanine or tryptophan is not found at the CDR3 terminus, so this likely reflects a read error. V and J are TRBV11-3 and TRBJ2-1; no definite D call. Germline values: CDR1 SGHNT, CDR2 YENEEA. This CDR3 is built from 16 residues. The CDR3 DNA is TGTGCCGGCAGCGCCCTAGGCTCGAGCTCCTACAATGAGCAGTTCTCC. Translation: CAGSALGSSSYNEQFS.

The chain couples TRBV19 to TRBJ1-5; possibly TRBD1 for D (6 bases). This CDR3 has 15 residues. Germline V gene data show CDR1 as LNHDA and CDR2 as SQIVND (reference sequence). Trimming took 7 bases from V and 6 from J, leaving 19 bases between them. The CDR3 protein is CASKEMGAGVQPQHF. The CDR3 DNA reads TGTGCCAGTAAGGAAATGGGGGCAGGGGTTCAGCCCCAGCATTTT.